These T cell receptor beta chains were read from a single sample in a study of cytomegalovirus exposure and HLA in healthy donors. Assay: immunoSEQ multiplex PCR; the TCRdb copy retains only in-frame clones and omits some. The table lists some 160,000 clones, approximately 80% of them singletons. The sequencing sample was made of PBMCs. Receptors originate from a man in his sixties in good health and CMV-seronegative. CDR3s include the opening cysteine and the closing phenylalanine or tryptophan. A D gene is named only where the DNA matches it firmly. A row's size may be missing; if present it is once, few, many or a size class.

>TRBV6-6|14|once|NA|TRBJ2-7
TGTGCCAGCAGTTACCTCGCCGGGTCCTACGAGCAGTACTTC
CASSYLAGSYEQYF
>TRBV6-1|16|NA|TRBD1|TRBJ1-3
TGTGCCAGCAGTGTGTCGACAGGGAGCTCTGGAAACACCATATATTTT
CASSVSTGSSGNTIYF
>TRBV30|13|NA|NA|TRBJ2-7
TGTGCCTGGACTCTACCTCAGGGCTTCGAGCAGTACTTC
CAWTLPQGFEQYF
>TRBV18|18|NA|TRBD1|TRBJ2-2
TGTGCCAGCTCACCACAGCGCCGGACAGGCGAGAACACCGGGGAGCTGTTTTTT
CASSPQRRTGENTGELFF
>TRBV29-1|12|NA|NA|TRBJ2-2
TGCAGCGCTGGACTGGAGGCCGGGGAGCTGTTTTTT
CSAGLEAGELFF
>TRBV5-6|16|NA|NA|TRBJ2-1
TGTGCCAGCAGCTTGGAAATCGTGAGCTCCTACAATGAGCAGTTCTTC
CASSLEIVSSYNEQFF
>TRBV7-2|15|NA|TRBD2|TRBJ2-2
TGTGCCAGCAGCAGGGCGGGGGTAGACACCGGGGAGCTGTTTTTT
CASSRAGVDTGELFF
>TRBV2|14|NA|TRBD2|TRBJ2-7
TGTGCCAGCGGCGGGGGAGTTATGCGCTACGAGCAGTACTTC
CASGGGVMRYEQYF
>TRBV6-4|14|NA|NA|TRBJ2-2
TGTGCCAGCAGAAGCCTTACGAACACCGGGGAGCTGTTTTTT
CASRSLTNTGELFF
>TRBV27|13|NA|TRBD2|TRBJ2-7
TGTGCCAGCAAGCCGGGAGGCGGCCACGAGCAGTACTTC
CASKPGGGHEQYF